This T cell receptor beta chain was sequenced for a study of T cells in Graves' hyperthyroidism and ophthalmopathy. Study overall: Staff took peripheral blood when the initial diagnosis was made, before any treatment began. Overall study findings and caveats: A model built on 13 V-J features separated ophthalmopathy from stable hyperthyroidism.

There were TCR beta CDR3 regions amplified from RNA transcripts. The HTBI primer set served for first-round RT-PCR of the TCR CDR3. Each CDR3 protein is one row after TCRdb ran MiXCR on the multiplex PCR reads. The sample has 250,000 to 400,000 distinct CDR3 sequences, about 13% seen once. This clonotype was seen only a few times. What it binds is not known. CDR1 is SGHRS and CDR2 is YFSETQ in the germline V gene. With 1 base removed from V and 9 bases from J, the gap between germline ends came to 10 bases. The CDR3 runs 13 residues. Disease lasting under 3 months, a NOSPECS grade of at least 4, and a Clinical Activity Score of at least 3 were features of the ophthalmopathy patients. Criteria for exclusion of patients were uncontrolled infection, other autoimmune disease, pregnancy or lactation.

The chain has TRBV5-1 and TRBJ2-2, with a possible D match to TRBD2 (5 bases). The clonotype comes from a woman between 40 and 50 years old with Graves' ophthalmopathy. The specimen sequenced was blood. The CDR3 DNA reads as TGCGCCAGCAGCTTGTTGCGGGCCAGGGAGCTGTTTTTT. Protein: CASSLLRARELFF. Using reference TRBV5-1 and TRBJ2-2 for the parts outside the CDR3, the full variable domain is KAGVTQTPRYLIKTRGQQVTLSCSPISGHRSVSWYQQTPGQGLQFLFEYFSETQRNKGNFPGRFSGRQFSNSRSEMNVSTLELGDSALYLCASSLLRARELFFGEGSRLTVL.